One sample yielded the 20 T cell receptor beta chains listed below, sequenced in a study of blood T cell repertoires in COVID-19. Using immunoSEQ multiplex PCR, the repertoire was profiled, and TCRdb retains in-frame clones only, with some absent. This table has about 70,000 clones, about 81% appearing once. What was sequenced was peripheral blood. The receptors were gathered from a man older than 75 with acute or convalescent COVID-19.

The chain joins TRBV2 to TRBJ2-1; TRBD1 matches at 7 bases. The length of the CDR3 is 15 residues. After removal of 6 bases from V and 6 bases from J, the junction contained 11 bases not matched to a gene. CDR1 is SNHLY and CDR2 is FYNNEI in the germline V gene. CDR3 residues: CASRRDSLMVNEQFF. Written as DNA, the CDR3 is TGTGCCAGCAGACGGGACAGCCTCATGGTCAATGAGCAGTTCTTC.

The rearrangement uses TRBV14 and TRBJ1-2, with no clear D. The CDR3 consists of 13 residues. V was pared by 0 bases and J by 7 bases, with 9 bases between. Germline V lookup: CDR1 SGHDN, CDR2 FVKESK. CDR3 region: CASSQDARGGYTF. CDR3 coding DNA: TGTGCCAGCAGCCAAGATGCGCGAGGTGGCTACACCTTC.

The table lists this clone with a few counts. This chain links TRBV7-3 with TRBJ1-6, with 7 positions matching TRBD1. The V segment lost 5 bases and the J segment 8 bases; nucleotides outside the gene matches: 6. Germline CDR1 SGHTA, CDR2 FQGTGA. The length of the CDR3 is 14 residues. CDR3 DNA: TGTGCCAGCAGCGCGACAGGGAAAGATTCACCCCTCCACTTT. Translation: CASSATGKDSPLHF. The whole variable domain, remainder taken from reference TRBV7-3 and TRBJ1-6, is GAGVSQTPSNKVTEKGKYVELRCDPISGHTALYWYRQSLGQGPEFLIYFQGTGAADDSGLPNDRFFAVRPEGSVSTLKIQRTERGDSAVYLCASSATGKDSPLHFGNGTRLTVT.

The chain recombines TRBV18 with TRBJ2-7; the match to TRBD2 covers 10 bases. The CDR3 has 19 residues. Germline loops: CDR1 KGHSH, CDR2 LQKENI. The junction had 12 bases not matched to a gene; V was cut back by 0 bases and J by 1 base. The CDR3 here is CASSPPVASGGYISYEQYF. In DNA form, the CDR3 reads TGTGCCAGCTCACCACCGGTGGCTAGCGGGGGATATATATCCTACGAGCAGTACTTC.

This clone was detected only a few times. V gene TRBV11-2 combines with J gene TRBJ1-4; TRBD1 might be the D (5 bases). Trimming took off 3 bases at V and 2 bases at J, with 13 bases between the two ends. Germline V gene sequence: CDR1 SGHAT, CDR2 FQNNGV. This CDR3 comprises 16 residues. The CDR3 DNA reads as TGTGCCAGCAGCTTTGTTCGGGGGAGGACTAATGAAAAACTGTTTTTT. This translates into CASSFVRGRTNEKLFF. The full variable domain, in which reference TRBV11-2 and TRBJ1-4 provide the parts outside the CDR3, is EAGVAQSPRYKIIEKRQSVAFWCNPISGHATLYWYQQILGQGPKLLIQFQNNGVVDDSQLPKDRFSAERLKGVDSTLKIQPAKLEDSAVYLCASSFVRGRTNEKLFFGSGTQLSVL.

This clone was seen a single time. The rearrangement uses TRBV2 and TRBJ2-7; perhaps TRBD1 as D (5 bases). V was cut by 3 bases and J by 1 base, with 10 bases left in between. In germline, CDR1 is SNHLY, CDR2 FYNNEI. The CDR3 runs to 14 residues. CDR3 amino acids: CASSDRQISYEQYF. In DNA, the CDR3 is TGTGCCAGCAGTGACCGACAGATTTCCTACGAGCAGTACTTC.

This sequence joins TRBV7-2 and TRBJ2-7, with D perhaps TRBD1 (6 bases). The CDR3 is 14 residues long. Germline lookup yields CDR1 SGHTA and CDR2 FQGNSA. V was pared by 3 bases and J by 0 bases, with 9 bases between. The CDR3 loop reads CASSFRQVSYEQYF. Here the CDR3 DNA reads TGTGCCAGCAGCTTTCGACAGGTCTCCTACGAGCAGTACTTC. The full variable domain, completed using reference TRBV7-2 and TRBJ2-7, is GAGVSQSPSNKVTEKGKDVELRCDPISGHTALYWYRQSLGQGLEFLIYFQGNSAPDKSGLPSDRFSAERTGGSVSTLTIQRTQQEDSAVYLCASSFRQVSYEQYFGPGTRLTVT.

The chain combines TRBV5-1 with TRBJ1-6; possibly TRBD1 for D (5 bases). The CDR3 totals 15 residues. Trimming removed 3 bases from V and 6 bases from J, with 13 bases in between. Germline assignment: CDR1 SGHRS and CDR2 YFSETQ. The chain's CDR3 is CASSSGAVGNSPLHF. CDR3 DNA: TGCGCCAGCAGCTCTGGGGCGGTGGGTAATTCACCCCTCCACTTT.

This rearrangement joins TRBV28 to TRBJ2-4, with 8 bases that match TRBD2. Losses at the gene ends were 3 bases for V and 2 bases for J; bases not matched to a gene: 9. The CDR3 totals 17 residues. Germline lookup yields CDR1 MDHEN and CDR2 SYDVKM. The CDR3 sequence is CASSLSGAGVTKNIQYF. In nucleotides, the CDR3 is TGTGCCAGCAGTTTGAGCGGAGCGGGAGTTACCAAAAACATTCAGTACTTC.

The rearrangement joins TRBV3-1 (or the pseudogene TRBV3-2) to TRBJ2-7; tentatively, D is TRBD2 (6 bases). The length of the CDR3 is 14 residues. Germline V gene sequence: CDR1 LGHDT, CDR2 YNNKEL (reference sequence). Deletions cut 1 base from V and 7 bases from J, with 14 bases between. The CDR3 coding sequence is TGTGCCAGCAGCCAAGGGCGGGACCCTCCGGAGCAGTACTTC. Amino acids: CASSQGRDPPEQYF.

This clone came up once. V and J are TRBV7-9 and TRBJ2-5, with D maybe TRBD2 (6 bases). The germline V and J ends were trimmed by 4 bases and 5 bases, with 8 bases remaining between them. This CDR3 comprises 12 residues. Germline V lookup: CDR1 SEHNR, CDR2 FQNEAQ (reference sequence). The CDR3 DNA is TGTGCCAGCAGCTCGGAGGGTGAGACCCAGTACTTC. It is translated as CASSSEGETQYF. The full variable domain, its missing parts supplied by reference TRBV7-9 and TRBJ2-5, is DTGVSQNPRHKITKRGQNVTFRCDPISEHNRLYWYRQTLGQGPEFLTYFQNEAQLEKSRLLSDRFSAERPKGSFSTLEIQRTEQGDSAMYLCASSSEGETQYFGPGTRLLVL.

The V gene is TRBV19, the J gene TRBJ1-2; a possible D gene is TRBD1 (5 bases). Germline V gene lookup returns CDR1 LNHDA and CDR2 SQIVND (reference sequence). V was shortened by 4 bases and J by 8 bases, with 17 bases between the two germline ends. The length of the CDR3 is 14 residues. This CDR3 reads CASSNRDFQGGYTF. As DNA, the CDR3 is TGTGCCAGTAGTAACCGGGACTTCCAAGGCGGCTACACCTTC.

The chain joins TRBV11-2 to TRBJ2-1; 10 bases map to TRBD2. The CDR3 runs 14 residues. V was clipped by 2 bases and J by 7 bases; unmatched bases: 2. Germline CDR1 is SGHAT and CDR2 is FQNNGV. CDR3 loop: CASSLRTSGNEQFF. In DNA, the CDR3 is TGTGCCAGCAGCTTACGGACTAGCGGTAATGAGCAGTTCTTC.

The rearrangement uses TRBV5-1 and TRBJ2-3; tentative D call: TRBD2 (6 bases). Germline V gene sequence: CDR1 SGHRS, CDR2 YFSETQ. V was cut by 1 base and J by 4 bases, with 13 bases left in between. The CDR3 consists of 15 residues. CDR3 nucleotide sequence: TGCGCCAGCAGCTTGCGGGAGCCGCGGGCAGATACGCAGTATTTT. It translates to CASSLREPRADTQYF.

The V and J genes are TRBV7-2 and TRBJ1-3, with D uncertain. There are 15 residues in the CDR3. Between the trimmed V and J ends, which lost 1 base and 4 bases, there was a span of 11 bases. The germline CDR1 and CDR2 sequences are SGHTA and FQGNSA. The CDR3 loop is CASSLGGGPGNTIYF. For the CDR3, the DNA is TGTGCCAGCAGCTTAGGGGGAGGGCCAGGAAACACCATATATTTT.

The chain uses TRBV3-1 (or the pseudogene TRBV3-2) and TRBJ1-1; 11 bases map to TRBD1. The germline CDR1 and CDR2 sequences are LGHDT and YNNKEL (reference sequence). After removal of 4 bases from V and 4 bases from J, the junction contained 2 bases not matched to a gene. CDR3 size: 14 residues. This CDR3 is CASSRGTGGTEAFF. The CDR3 DNA sequence: TGTGCCAGCAGCCGGGGGACAGGGGGCACTGAAGCTTTCTTT.

The chain recombines TRBV19 with TRBJ2-2; 7 bases are shared with TRBD1. This CDR3 spans 14 amino acids. Germline-derived CDR1 and CDR2 are LNHDA and SQIVND (reference sequence). V was clipped by 6 bases and J by 6 bases; unmatched bases: 7. In DNA form, the CDR3 reads TGTGCCAGTAGCAATAGGGGGCTGGCCGGGGAGCTGTTTTTT. Translated, it gives CASSNRGLAGELFF.

This clone was found once. The chain links TRBV7-3 to TRBJ2-3; D is uncertain. The CDR3 loop spans 13 amino acids. V was clipped by 5 bases and J by 2 bases, with 8 bases between them. Looked up from germline, CDR1 is SGHTA and CDR2 is FQGTGA. In DNA form, the CDR3 reads TGTGCCAGCAGCGGGCAAGCCACAGATACGCAGTATTTT. Translated, it gives CASSGQATDTQYF.

The CDR3 bases are TGTGCCAGCAGCCGGACAGGGGGCACTAATGAAAAACTGTTTTTT. It specifies CASSRTGGTNEKLFF. The V and J genes are TRBV9 and TRBJ1-4; 11 bases are a match to TRBD1. CDR3 length: 15 residues. The germline gives CDR1 SGDLS, CDR2 YYNGEE. Unmatched junction bases numbered 1, after V lost 4 bases and J lost 2 bases.

The chain carries TRBV7-2 and TRBJ2-5; D possibly corresponds to TRBD1 (5 bases). Trimming took 5 bases from V and 5 from J, leaving 15 bases between them. The CDR3 has 14 residues. Germline V CDR1 and CDR2: SGHTA, FQGNSA. The CDR3 region is CASSPGRAGETQYF. CDR3 coding DNA: TGTGCCAGCAGCCCCGGCAGGGCTGGGGAGACCCAGTACTTC.